This entry lists 11 T cell receptor beta chains sequenced from one sample in a study of CD4 and CD8 cells across lung adenocarcinoma regions. One entry per CDR3 protein, called by TCRdb with MiXCR from the PCR reads. The table lists roughly 20,000 distinct CDR3 sequences, roughly 56% of them singletons. Specimen: CD8+ T cells from the center of a lung tumor. Receptors were obtained from a female donor with lung adenocarcinoma. The CD4 and CD8 labels of this study may be unreliable.

The chain uses TRBV10-1 and TRBJ2-4, with D maybe TRBD2 (5 bases). CDR3 length equals 14 residues. CDR1 and CDR2 from the germline V gene are WNHNN and SYGVQD (reference sequence). The CDR3 sequence is CGGSGLGTKDTQYF. DNA of the CDR3: TGCGGCGGCTCGGGGTTGGGAACCAAAGATACGCAGTACTTC.

J is TRBJ2-1 and V is TRBV6-1; 10 nucleotides align to TRBD2. The CDR3 runs to 14 residues. J lost 9 bases, V lost 5 bases, and 7 bases had no gene match. Germline loops: CDR1 MNHNS, CDR2 SASEGT. The CDR3 sequence is CASSLGLARGEQFF. The CDR3 bases are TGTGCCAGCAGTCTGGGACTAGCGAGGGGTGAGCAGTTCTTC.

This sequence joins TRBV6-1 and TRBJ2-4; TRBD1 matches at 9 bases. CDR3 length: 12 amino acids. Unmatched junction bases numbered 8, after V lost 7 bases and J lost 13 bases. Germline CDR1 MNHNS, CDR2 SASEGT. The CDR3 sequence: CASTKEGTGQYF. CDR3 nucleotide sequence: TGTGCCAGCACCAAGGAGGGGACAGGGCAGTACTTC.

There are many counts of this clonotype. The chain recombines TRBV10-3 with TRBJ2-1; TRBD2 agrees at 13 bases. The CDR3 has 15 residues. The V and J ends lost 2 bases and 6 bases, in that order; junction bases with no gene match: 1. Germline values: CDR1 ENHRY, CDR2 SYGVKD. The chain's CDR3 is CAISERLAGGNEQFF. CDR3 DNA: TGTGCCATCAGTGAGAGACTAGCGGGGGGCAATGAGCAGTTCTTC.

Note on this clonotype: Germline and junction disagree at one end, which may indicate a read error. The chain employs TRBV6-1 and TRBJ2-3; D perhaps matches TRBD1 (5 bases). Germline V gene data show CDR1 as MNHNS and CDR2 as SASEGT. This CDR3 comprises 13 residues. In nucleotides, the CDR3 is TGTGCCAGGGGGCGGTCGGCCAGGAACACGCAGTATTTC. Encoded protein: CARGRSARNTQYF.

This rearrangement joins TRBV5-1 to TRBJ2-2; 14 bases line up with TRBD2. Germline V gene lookup returns CDR1 SGHRS and CDR2 YFSETQ. The CDR3 is 16 residues long. J was trimmed by 6 bases and V by 5 bases; bases with no gene match: 6. The CDR3 sequence: CASRGTSGRRSGELFF. CDR3 coding DNA: TGCGCCAGCAGAGGGACTAGCGGGAGAAGATCCGGGGAGCTGTTTTTT.

Turning to this clonotype: One end of the junction fails to match germline, which may point to a read error. The V gene is TRBV6-1, the J gene TRBJ2-5; D possibly uses TRBD1 or TRBD2 (6 bases each). Germline-derived CDR1 and CDR2 are MNHNS and SASEGT. This CDR3 contains 14 residues. The CDR3 here is CAGMGGSALGTQYF. CDR3 bases: TGTGCGGGCATGGGGGGCAGTGCCTTGGGGACGCAGTACTTT.

In its sample, this clonotype was seen many times. The CDR3 nucleotides are TGTGCCAGCAGTAGTCAGGACGGTTCCGGGGAGCTGTTTTTT. Translated, it gives CASSSQDGSGELFF. The rearrangement uses TRBV25-1 and TRBJ2-2, with D uncertain. The CDR3 is 14 amino acids. The ends were cut back, 5 bases at V and 6 bases at J, with 13 bases in the middle. The germline gives CDR1 MGHDK, CDR2 SYGVNS.

Concerning this clonotype: The junction shows a germline mismatch at one end, possibly a read error. The chain recombines TRBV5-3 with TRBJ2-3; 8 nucleotides line up with TRBD2. TRBV5-3 is an open reading frame whose function is uncertain. There are 14 residues in the CDR3. This chain's CDR3 is CAGSGGSDKDTQYF. CDR3 nucleotides: TGTGCGGGGAGCGGGGGCAGTGACAAAGATACGCAGTACTTT.

This clonotype was picked up a small number of times. The gene calls are TRBV9 and TRBJ2-2; a possible D gene is TRBD2 (6 bases). Trimming removed 2 bases from V and 8 bases from J, with 19 bases in between. Germline CDR1 and CDR2: SGDLS and YYNGEE. This CDR3 spans 16 amino acids. The CDR3 nucleotides read TGTGCCAGCAGCGTGGGGACCTTAGCGGAGAAGGGGGAGCTGTTTTTT. This encodes CASSVGTLAEKGELFF.

The DNA of the CDR3 is TGTGCCAGGAGCCTACAGGCTGTGAGCACCGGTGCGCAGTATTTT. Its protein product is CARSLQAVSTGAQYF. The V call is TRBV6-1, the J call TRBJ2-3; possible D gene TRBD1, 5 bases. The CDR3 sequence is 15 residues long. The germline gives CDR1 MNHNS, CDR2 SASEGT. Between the trimmed V and J ends, which lost 9 bases and 10 bases, there was a span of 26 bases.